What follows are 18 T cell receptor beta chains derived from one specimen sequenced in a study of CD8+CD57+ T cells in acquired aplastic anemia. Profiles of TCR beta VDJ and CDR3 were generated from a genomic DNA template. TCRdb used MiXCR to reprocess the reads, holding one entry per CDR3 protein. Here the sample spans 89,000 or so distinct CDR3 sequences, roughly 70% being singletons. Selection for sequencing was limited to patients who had shown CD8+CD57+ cell expansion by flow cytometry. The sample was sorted CD4+, CD8+, or CD8+CD57+ T cells (not recorded which) from PBMCs. The receptors come from a human donor with aplastic anemia.

The chain combines TRBV2 with TRBJ2-7; a weak D match, TRBD1 (5 bases). V was pared by 4 bases and J by 6 bases, with 10 bases between. This CDR3 has 12 residues. Germline V gene lookup returns CDR1 SNHLY and CDR2 FYNNEI. CDR3 loop: CASSAVGAEQYF. CDR3 coding DNA: TGTGCCAGCAGTGCGGTAGGGGCCGAGCAGTACTTC.

At least ten counts were recorded for this clonotype. The V call is TRBV7-9, the J call TRBJ2-1, with D perhaps TRBD2 (6 bases). The V gene's germline CDR1 is SEHNR and CDR2 FQNEAQ (reference sequence). The CDR3 runs to 15 residues. Trimming cost V 3 bases and J 3 bases, with 12 bases left between them. Here the CDR3 reads CASSFYGGNYNEQFF. The CDR3 nucleotides read TGTGCCAGCAGCTTTTACGGGGGAAACTACAATGAGCAGTTCTTC.

This clonotype showed up just once. This chain connects TRBV6-1 to TRBJ1-2; no reliable D call. This CDR3 region has 12 residues. CDR1 is MNHNS, CDR2 SASEGT, per germline. V lost 3 bases, J lost 10 bases, and 12 bases lay in between. Here the CDR3 reads CASSEALTTYTF. The DNA of the CDR3 is TGTGCCAGCAGTGAGGCCCTCACGACCTACACCTTC.

The DNA for the CDR3 is TGTGCCACTAAATCTGGACTCTTTCCCTACGAGCAGTACTTC. Encoded protein: CATKSGLFPYEQYF. The chain carries TRBV15 and TRBJ2-7; weak D call: TRBD2 (5 bases). The V gene's germline CDR1 is LNHNV and CDR2 YYDKDF (reference sequence). There are 14 residues in the CDR3. V was trimmed by 9 bases and J by 2 bases, leaving 17 bases between them.

The J gene is TRBJ2-7, the V gene TRBV7-2; no definite D call. V lost 6 bases, J lost 0 bases, and 12 bases lay in between. Germline lookup yields CDR1 SGHTA and CDR2 FQGNSA. The CDR3 contains 14 residues. For the CDR3, the DNA is TGTGCCAGCAGGCAGTATCTAACCTCCTACGAGCAGTACTTC. It is translated as CASRQYLTSYEQYF.

As to this clonotype: One end of the junction does not line up with germline, which may come from a read error. This rearrangement joins TRBV15 to TRBJ1-2; D might be TRBD1 (6 bases). This CDR3 contains 15 residues. Germline V CDR1 and CDR2: LNHNV, YYDKDF (reference sequence). The CDR3 DNA follows: TGTGCCACTAGCAGAGTGGGAGGGGGTAGCTATGGCTACACCTTC. It codes for CATSRVGGGSYGYTF.

The V and J genes are TRBV7-2 and TRBJ2-7, with 7 bases identical to TRBD2. The germline gives CDR1 SGHTA, CDR2 FQGNSA. This CDR3 comprises 15 residues. V trimming: 4 bases; J trimming: 4 bases; junction bases outside the gene matches: 10. Here the CDR3 DNA reads TGTGCCAGCAGCTCCCCCACGACTAGCCCTTACGAGCAGTACTTC. Its protein product is CASSSPTTSPYEQYF.

This clonotype was seen a handful of times. This rearrangement joins TRBV10-3 to TRBJ2-3; TRBD2 matches 12 bases. Germline V CDR1 and CDR2: ENHRY, SYGVKD. With 0 bases clipped from V and 3 bases from J, the junction kept 4 bases outside the gene matches. The CDR3 runs to 17 residues. The CDR3 spells CAISESTSGRRTDTQYF. In DNA, the CDR3 is TGTGCCATCAGTGAGTCGACTAGCGGGAGAAGGACAGATACGCAGTATTTT.

The chain recombines TRBV20-1 with TRBJ2-3; a possible D gene is TRBD2 (6 bases). The V end was cut by 3 bases, the J end by 3 bases, with 16 bases between. The CDR3 covers 15 residues. Per the germline V gene, CDR1 is DFQATT and CDR2 is SNEGSKA (reference sequence). The CDR3 loop reads CSASQVSGKTDTQYF. CDR3 in DNA: TGCAGTGCTAGTCAGGTTAGCGGCAAAACAGATACGCAGTATTTT.

The chain couples TRBV2 to TRBJ1-1; 7 bases fit TRBD1. V gave up 8 bases and J gave up 4 bases; unmatched junction bases: 7. CDR3 length: 13 amino acids. Germline-derived CDR1 and CDR2 are SNHLY and FYNNEI. This chain's CDR3 is CASRRDRGTEAFF. The CDR3 coding sequence is TGTGCCAGCCGCCGGGACAGAGGCACTGAAGCTTTCTTT.

The chain is built from TRBV20-1 and TRBJ2-7; D tentatively reads TRBD1 or TRBD2 (7 bases each). The germline CDR1 and CDR2 sequences are DFQATT and SNEGSKA (reference sequence). V dropped 6 bases and J dropped 6 bases, with 15 bases sitting between them. The CDR3 has 12 amino acids. The CDR3 here is CSARQGGVEQYF. CDR3 nucleotides: TGCAGTGCCCGACAGGGAGGGGTCGAGCAGTACTTC.

This clonotype came up many times. The rearrangement links TRBV5-4 to TRBJ2-2; D may be TRBD1 (8 bases). CDR1 and CDR2 from the germline V gene are SGHNT and YYREEE (reference sequence). The CDR3 consists of 15 residues. The ends were cut back, 4 bases at V and 5 bases at J, with 15 bases in the middle. The CDR3 sequence: CASSQQGEGTGELFF. CDR3 in DNA: TGTGCCAGCAGCCAACAGGGGGAGGGGACCGGGGAGCTGTTTTTT.

V gene TRBV7-6 combines with J gene TRBJ2-1, with 14 bases aligning to TRBD2. The V gene end was trimmed by 1 base and the J gene end by 8 bases; junction bases not matched to a gene: 1. Germline V lookup: CDR1 SGHVS, CDR2 FNYEAQ. The CDR3 totals 15 residues. The CDR3 DNA reads TGTGCCAGCAGCTTAGAGGGACTAGCGGGAGATGAGCAGTTCTTC. It codes for CASSLEGLAGDEQFF.

The rearrangement links TRBV5-8 to TRBJ2-7; the match to TRBD2 covers 7 bases. The length of the CDR3 is 15 residues. Germline CDR1 reads SGHTS; CDR2 reads YDEGEE. V trimming: 4 bases; J trimming: 3 bases; junction bases outside the gene matches: 10. As DNA, the CDR3 is TGTGCCAGCAGCCCGGGAGCGGGGTCGGACTACGAGCAGTACTTC. Translating it yields CASSPGAGSDYEQYF.

The V and J genes are TRBV19 and TRBJ1-5; D is uncertain. The V gene's germline CDR1 is LNHDA and CDR2 SQIVND (reference sequence). Trimming took 2 bases from V and 3 from J, leaving 8 bases between them. The CDR3 is 14 residues long. As DNA, the CDR3 is TGTGCCAGTAGTATAAATCCCCCCAATCAGCCCCAGCATTTT. Protein sequence: CASSINPPNQPQHF.

The CDR3 spells CSAMGLEYTDTQYF. The DNA for the CDR3 is TGCAGTGCCATGGGGCTGGAATACACAGATACGCAGTATTTT. V is TRBV20-1 and J is TRBJ2-3; D is perhaps TRBD1 (5 bases). The CDR3 totals 14 residues. The germline V gene has CDR1 DFQATT and CDR2 SNEGSKA (reference sequence). Trimming removed 6 bases at V and 2 bases at J, with 15 bases between.

The chain combines TRBV29-1 with TRBJ2-1; D unresolved. Trimming pared 4 bases from V and 4 bases from J, leaving 5 bases between. The germline V gene encodes CDR1 SQVTM and CDR2 ANQGSEA. This CDR3 is built from 11 residues. CDR3 DNA sequence: TGCAGCGTTGCCATATACAATGAGCAGTTCTTC. Translating it yields CSVAIYNEQFF.

This clonotype was observed many times. The chain recombines TRBV11-2 with TRBJ2-5, with D unresolved. The V and J ends lost 5 bases and 5 bases respectively, with 18 bases between them. The CDR3 covers 15 residues. Germline V gene data show CDR1 as SGHAT and CDR2 as FQNNGV. The CDR3 DNA sequence: TGTGCCAGCAGCCTAACACCCGGATATTGGGAGACCCAGTACTTC. It specifies CASSLTPGYWETQYF.